This is a list of T cell receptor beta chains from one sample in a study of PD-1 blockade in classical Hodgkin lymphoma. Only in-frame clones appear in the TCRdb table, and some are missing; sequencing was by immunoSEQ multiplex PCR. The sample shows roughly 20,000 clones, approximately 84% of them seen only once. Material: peripheral blood mononuclear cells (PBMCs), obtained at baseline. The receptors stem from a human donor with classical Hodgkin lymphoma. Both conserved end residues are part of each CDR3. D genes are given only for firm matches. Rows give clone size only sometimes, using once, few, many, or a class for an expanded clone.

D gene | J gene | V gene | clone size | CDR3 DNA | CDR3 protein
. | TRBJ1-6 | TRBV14 | . | TGTGCCAGCAGCCAAGCCGCAGGGAGGGCACCCCTCCACTTT | CASSQAAGRAPLHF
. | TRBJ1-3 | TRBV13 | . | TGTGCCAGCAGCTCACAGGATCATATGAATGGAAACACCATATATTTT | CASSSQDHMNGNTIYF
TRBD1 | TRBJ1-1 | TRBV29-1 | few | TGCAGCGTCGGACAGGGGAACACTGAAGCTTTCTTT | CSVGQGNTEAFF
. | TRBJ1-6 | TRBV7-2 | medium-sized | TGTGCCAGCAGCTTAAATGGGGGAGGTTCACCCCTCCACTTT | CASSLNGGGSPLHF
. | TRBJ2-1 | TRBV7-2 | . | TGTGCCAGCAGCTTGACCGCTACCTACAATGAGCAGTTCTTC | CASSLTATYNEQFF
. | TRBJ1-2 | TRBV9 | . | TGTGCCAGCAGCCCTGCCCTCTCAAACCCGCCAGATGGCTACACCTTC | CASSPALSNPPDGYTF
. | TRBJ1-1 | TRBV11-1 | . | TGTGCCAGCAGCTTAGAAGGTAGGGGTGCTGAAGCTTTCTTT | CASSLEGRGAEAFF
TRBD1 | TRBJ2-5 | TRBV7-8 | . | TGTGCCAGCAGCCCTTTTACAGGGGCTGAGACCCAGTACTTC | CASSPFTGAETQYF
. | TRBJ2-6 | TRBV5-1 | . | TGCGCCAGCAGCTTGTCTTCCTCTGGGGCCAACGTCCTGACTTTC | CASSLSSSGANVLTF
. | TRBJ1-1 | TRBV10-3 | . | TGTGCCGGAGGGAGACGGAACACTGAAGCTTTCTTT | CAGGRRNTEAFF
. | TRBJ2-2 | TRBV7-2 | once | TGTGCCAGCAGCTTAGCGGGGGCCGGGGAGCTGTTTTTT | CASSLAGAGELFF
. | TRBJ2-3 | TRBV6-5 | . | TGTGCCAGCAGTCCAGTCGGGAGCACAGATACGCAGTATTTT | CASSPVGSTDTQYF
TRBD1 | TRBJ2-7 | TRBV28 | . | TGTGCCAGCAGTTCCCTCCGGGACAGGGCTGGCGAGCAGTACTTC | CASSSLRDRAGEQYF
. | TRBJ1-5 | TRBV5-5 | . | TGTGCCAGCAGCGCGTGGATGGGAGACAATCAGCCCCAGCATTTT | CASSAWMGDNQPQHF
. | TRBJ1-2 | TRBV7-9 | . | TGTGCCAGCAGTTCCTTGGGTACCCTCCAGGGACCCTATGGCTACACCTTC | CASSSLGTLQGPYGYTF
TRBD2 | TRBJ2-5 | TRBV7-9 | few | TGTGCCAGCAGCTCAACGGTAGCGGGGGGGCCGGAACAAGAGACCCAGTACTTC | CASSSTVAGGPEQETQYF
. | TRBJ1-5 | TRBV19 | . | TGTGCCAGTAGTATCACAGACAGGCCGGCCCAGCCCCAGCATTTT | CASSITDRPAQPQHF
. | TRBJ2-5 | TRBV5-4 | . | TGTGCCAGCAGCCCGGGGGACCAGCGGCTACAAGAGACCCAGTACTTC | CASSPGDQRLQETQYF
. | TRBJ1-1 | TRBV19 | . | TGTGCCAGTACCCAGGGGCTAACTGAAGCTTTCTTT | CASTQGLTEAFF
. | TRBJ2-7 | TRBV27 | . | TGTGCCAGCAGAGTTTCCCTCGAGCAGTACTTC | CASRVSLEQYF
. | TRBJ2-5 | TRBV27 | few | TGTGCCAGCTCCCTCTGGGGGGCACAAGAGACCCAGTACTTC | CASSLWGAQETQYF
. | TRBJ2-3 | TRBV15 | . | TGTGCCACCAGCAGAGTTGCGGGGACAGATACGCAGTATTTT | CATSRVAGTDTQYF
. | TRBJ2-1 | TRBV7-6 | . | TGTGCCAGCAGCTTAATGGGGGAGAGGGGGGCTGAGCAGTTCTTC | CASSLMGERGAEQFF
TRBD2 | TRBJ2-3 | TRBV7-6 | . | TGTGCCAGCAGCTTGACTAGCGGGGGTGTAACGCCAGATACGCAGTATTTT | CASSLTSGGVTPDTQYF
. | TRBJ2-5 | TRBV7-9 | . | TGTGCCAGCAGCTACCATCTGGAGGAGACCCAGTACTTC | CASSYHLEETQYF